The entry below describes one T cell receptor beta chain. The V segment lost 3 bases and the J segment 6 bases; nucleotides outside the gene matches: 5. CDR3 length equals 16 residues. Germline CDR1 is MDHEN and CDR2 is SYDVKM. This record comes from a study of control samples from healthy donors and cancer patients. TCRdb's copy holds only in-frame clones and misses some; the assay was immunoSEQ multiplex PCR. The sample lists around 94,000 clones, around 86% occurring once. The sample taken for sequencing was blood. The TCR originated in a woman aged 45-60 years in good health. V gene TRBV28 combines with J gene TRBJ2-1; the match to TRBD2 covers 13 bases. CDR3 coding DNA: TGTGCCAGCAGTTTGAGGACTAGCGGGAGTCTCAATGAGCAGTTCTTC. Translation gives CASSLRTSGSLNEQFF.